Listed below are T cell receptor beta chains from one sample, sequenced in a study of T cell changes during pregnancy in multiple sclerosis. Assay: immunoSEQ multiplex PCR; the TCRdb copy retains only in-frame clones and omits some. The data show under 95,000 clones, with 75% to 95% seen just once and 0.43% held by the top ten. This specimen was CD4+ T cells from peripheral blood mononuclear cells, taken before pregnancy. All receptors derive from a female donor with multiple sclerosis, enrolled in a pregnancy study. Each CDR3 is given with its conserved first and last residue. The D gene is left open where the match is weak. A clone size is listed for some rows: how often the clone was seen (once, few, many), or a class if it is expanded.

d_gene,j_gene,v_gene,abundance,CDR3aa,CDR3nt
.,TRBJ2-7,TRBV7-2,.,CASTLTGGGTYEQYF,TGTGCCAGCACCTTGACAGGCGGAGGAACCTACGAGCAGTACTTC
.,TRBJ2-3,TRBV5-6,.,CASSFTGITDTQYF,TGTGCCAGCAGCTTTACGGGTATCACAGATACGCAGTATTTT
.,TRBJ1-2,TRBV11-3,.,CASSSVGGYTF,TGTGCCAGCAGCTCAGTGGGCGGCTACACCTTC
.,TRBJ2-6,TRBV11-2,.,CASMLAGANVLTF,TGTGCCAGCATGCTGGCAGGGGCCAACGTCCTGACTTTC
TRBD1,TRBJ1-2,TRBV12-5,.,CASGLRRQGVEHGYTF,TGTGCTAGTGGTTTGAGGCGACAGGGAGTGGAGCATGGCTACACCTTC
TRBD1,TRBJ2-3,TRBV5-4,.,CASSLGQGFRDTQYF,TGTGCCAGCAGCTTGGGACAGGGGTTTCGGGATACGCAGTATTTT
.,TRBJ2-3,TRBV7-9,.,CASFSLRDRIGDTQYF,TGTGCCAGCTTTTCCCTCCGGGATCGTATTGGTGATACGCAGTATTTT
TRBD1,TRBJ2-2,TRBV28,.,CASRLTGGIGELFF,TGTGCCAGCAGGCTCACAGGGGGAATCGGGGAGCTGTTTTTT
TRBD2,TRBJ2-7,TRBV7-2,.,CASSSLAGGGEQYF,TGTGCCAGCAGCTCGCTAGCGGGAGGTGGAGAGCAGTACTTC
.,TRBJ2-3,TRBV7-9,.,CASSIAIRTEFLSTDTQYF,TGTGCCAGCAGCATAGCTATTAGGACAGAGTTTCTTAGCACAGATACGCAGTATTTT
.,TRBJ1-1,TRBV29-1,.,CSVVRQMNTEAFF,TGCAGCGTTGTCCGACAGATGAACACTGAAGCTTTCTTT
.,TRBJ1-5,TRBV5-1,once,CASSPEGDNQPQHF,TGCGCCAGCAGCCCGGAGGGAGATAATCAGCCCCAGCATTTT
.,TRBJ2-5,TRBV5-4,.,CASSLIGKETQYF,TGTGCCAGCAGCTTGATTGGCAAAGAGACCCAGTACTTC
TRBD2,TRBJ2-1,TRBV5-1,.,CASSASGMVNEQFF,TGCGCCAGCAGCGCTAGCGGGATGGTTAATGAGCAGTTCTTC
.,TRBJ1-1,TRBV20-1,.,CRGGEGQKAFF,TGCAGGGGGGGGGAGGGACAAAAAGCTTTCTTT
TRBD1,TRBJ2-7,TRBV18,.,CASSPPIGQGAEYEQYF,TGTGCCAGCTCACCTCCTATCGGACAGGGGGCGGAATACGAGCAGTACTTC
TRBD2,TRBJ2-7,TRBV19,.,CASKRTSISYEQYF,TGTGCCAGTAAAAGGACTAGCATCAGCTACGAGCAGTACTTC
.,TRBJ1-2,TRBV14,.,CASSQSRGTDYGYTF,TGTGCCAGCAGCCAATCGCGGGGTACGGATTATGGCTACACCTTC
TRBD2,TRBJ2-7,TRBV30,.,CAWSVRGLASGTSSYEQYF,TGTGCCTGGAGTGTACGGGGATTGGCTAGCGGGACCAGCTCCTACGAGCAGTACTTC
.,TRBJ1-2,TRBV28,.,CASSNQALPYGYTF,TGTGCCAGCAGTAATCAGGCTCTTCCCTATGGCTACACCTTC
.,TRBJ2-1,TRBV14,.,CASSQDNGVNYNEQFF,TGTGCCAGCAGCCAAGACAACGGGGTAAACTACAATGAGCAGTTCTTC